This T cell receptor beta chain was observed in a study of OX40 agonist ivuxolimab in advanced cancers. Study as a whole: An agonistic human IgG2 monoclonal antibody against OX40 (CD134) was given. Of the participants, over 30% had some prior anti-PD-1, anti-PD-L1 or anti-CTLA-4 therapy, which was allowed.

The CDR3 runs 14 residues. V was cut by 1 base and J by 9 bases, with 13 bases left in between. Germline-derived CDR1 and CDR2 are SGHNT and YENEEA. Concerning this clone itself: Its antigen is unidentified.

Generated by immunoSEQ multiplex PCR, the TCRdb table keeps only in-frame clones and is missing some. This table has about 66,000 clones, about nine tenths appearing once. Study results and limitations: Clones of CD4+ and CD8+ blood T cells grew by week 6 at doses of 0.1 to 3.0 mg/kg.

The genes are TRBV11-3 and TRBJ2-1; a possible D gene is TRBD2 (6 bases). The specimen was CD4+ or CD8+ T cells sorted from blood, collected in a trial of the OX40 agonist ivuxolimab. The sequence was collected from an adult with an advanced solid tumor such as melanoma, head and neck, liver or kidney cancer. The CDR3 bases are TGTGCCAGCAGCTTAGCGGCGGGAACCAGTGAGCAGTTCTTC. It codes for CASSLAAGTSEQFF.